Below, 8 T cell receptor beta chains from the same sample are listed, as sequenced in a study of T cells after yellow fever vaccination. Each CDR3 protein is one row after TCRdb ran MiXCR on the 5' RACE reads. The sample shows over 150,000 distinct CDR3 sequences, 6.2% of them seen only once. This material consisted of CD4+ T cells sorted from PBMCs, taken on the day of the first yellow fever vaccination. The source is a man aged 18-30 years who received the YFV17D yellow fever vaccine.

This clonotype was observed at least ten times. The chain couples TRBV5-1 to TRBJ2-3; no clear D. CDR3 length equals 12 residues. From germline, CDR1 is SGHRS and CDR2 YFSETQ. Trimming shortened V by 4 bases and J by 0 bases, and 3 bases separated the two germline ends. The CDR3 loop reads CASSISTDTQYF. The CDR3 DNA reads as TGCGCCAGCAGCATTAGCACAGATACGCAGTATTTT.

The J gene is TRBJ2-4, the V gene TRBV5-1; D is unresolved. This CDR3 has 14 residues. Trimming stripped 7 bases from V and 4 bases from J, with 15 bases between. The germline V gene encodes CDR1 SGHRS and CDR2 YFSETQ. The DNA for the CDR3 is TGCGCCAGCGCTAAGGAGAGTATTAAAAACATTCAGTACTTC. It is translated as CASAKESIKNIQYF.

This clonotype was seen only a few times. This chain links TRBV21-1 with TRBJ1-2; whether TRBD1, the table's D call, matches the DNA was not checked. TRBV21-1 is noted as a pseudogene. The CDR3 extends over 18 amino acids. CDR3 DNA sequence: TGTGCCAGCAGCAAAAGACGGGGGACAGCCGTAAACCCCTATGGCTACACCTTC. Protein product: CASSKRRGTAVNPYGYTF.

The table lists this clonotype with many counts. This sequence joins TRBV5-1 and TRBJ2-2; D gene unclear. V was cut by 6 bases and J by 0 bases, with 9 bases left in between. The CDR3 runs 14 residues. CDR1 and CDR2 from the germline V gene are SGHRS and YFSETQ. CDR3 nucleotides: TGCGCCAGCACTCCCAGCGCGAACACCGGGGAGCTGTTTTTT. Its protein is CASTPSANTGELFF.

This clonotype has a count of ten or more. The CDR3 coding sequence is TGCAGTGCTAGAGATCCCGGACAGGGCCCGAAGAATAATCAGCCCCAGCATTTT. Protein: CSARDPGQGPKNNQPQHF. The V and J genes are TRBV20-1 and TRBJ1-5; 8 bases map to TRBD1. CDR3 length: 18 residues. Germline CDR1 reads DFQATT; CDR2 reads SNEGSKA (reference sequence). The junction had 14 bases not matched to a gene; V was cut back by 0 bases and J by 4 bases.

This clonotype was observed a handful of times. The V gene is TRBV28, the J gene TRBJ2-5; 7 nucleotides match TRBD1. Germline-derived CDR1 and CDR2 are MDHEN and SYDVKM. The CDR3 consists of 14 residues. Unmatched junction bases numbered 4, after V lost 4 bases and J lost 2 bases. The CDR3 reads CASSSRDSQETQYF. In DNA form, the CDR3 reads TGTGCCAGCAGTTCTCGGGACAGTCAAGAGACCCAGTACTTC.

The sample holds many counts of this clonotype. The chain couples TRBV7-2 to TRBJ1-1, with D possibly TRBD1 on 5 matching bases. With 5 bases removed from V and 0 bases from J, the gap between germline ends came to 10 bases. The CDR3 is made up of 14 amino acids. The germline gives CDR1 SGHTA, CDR2 FQGNSA. As DNA, the CDR3 is TGTGCCAGCAGCCGACAGAGGATGAACACTGAAGCTTTCTTT. Its translation: CASSRQRMNTEAFF.

The genes are TRBV5-5 and TRBJ2-3, with 14 bases lining up with TRBD2. The CDR3 extends over 17 amino acids. Germline trimming cut 3 bases from V and 1 base from J; bases unmatched to any gene: 4. Germline V gives CDR1 SGHKS, CDR2 YYEKEE (reference sequence). CDR3 nucleotide sequence: TGTGCCAGCAGCTCTGGACTAGCGGGGGGTCGCACAGATACGCAGTATTTT. Translated: CASSSGLAGGRTDTQYF. The complete variable domain, with remaining parts taken from reference TRBV5-5 and TRBJ2-3, reads DAGVTQSPTHLIKTRGQQVTLRCSPISGHKSVSWYQQVLGQGPQFIFQYYEKEERGRGNFPDRFSARQFPNYSSELNVNALLLGDSALYLCASSSGLAGGRTDTQYFGPGTRLTVL.